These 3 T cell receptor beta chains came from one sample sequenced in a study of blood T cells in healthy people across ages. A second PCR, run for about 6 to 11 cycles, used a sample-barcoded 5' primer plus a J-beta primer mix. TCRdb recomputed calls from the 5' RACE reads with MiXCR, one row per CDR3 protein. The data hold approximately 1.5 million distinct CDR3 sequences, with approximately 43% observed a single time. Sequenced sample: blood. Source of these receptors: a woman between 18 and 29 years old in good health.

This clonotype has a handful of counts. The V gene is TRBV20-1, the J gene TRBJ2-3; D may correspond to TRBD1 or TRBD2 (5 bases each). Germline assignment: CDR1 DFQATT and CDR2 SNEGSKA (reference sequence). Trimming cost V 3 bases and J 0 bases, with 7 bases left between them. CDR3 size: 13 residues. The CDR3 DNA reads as TGCAGTGCTAGCGGGACGAGCACAGATACGCAGTATTTT. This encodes CSASGTSTDTQYF.

This CDR3 reads CASSLGSPNEQYF. The CDR3 DNA follows: TGTGCCAGCAGTTTAGGATCACCCAACGAGCAGTACTTC. The chain is built from TRBV12-3 or TRBV12-4 and TRBJ2-5, with D unclear. The closer fit of TRBJ2-7 to the DNA end suggests the J call may be wrong. CDR3 size: 13 residues.

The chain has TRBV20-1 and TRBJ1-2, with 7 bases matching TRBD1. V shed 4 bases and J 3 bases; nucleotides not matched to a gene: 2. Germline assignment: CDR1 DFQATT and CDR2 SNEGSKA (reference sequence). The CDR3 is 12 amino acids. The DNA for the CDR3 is TGCAGTGCTATCACAGGGGACTATGGCTACACCTTC. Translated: CSAITGDYGYTF.